Listed below are T cell receptor beta chains from one sample, sequenced in a study of vaccination and CD4 T cells after COVID-19. Via MiXCR, TCRdb re-called the PCR reads, giving one row per CDR3 protein. The sample lists 25,000 or so distinct CDR3 sequences; over 40% were seen once. The input for sequencing was CD4+ T cells from blood, taken before SARS-CoV-2 vaccination. The receptors were gathered from a human donor who had recovered from COVID-19. The CDR3 runs from the conserved cysteine through the conserved F or W. Fields, in order: V gene, clone size, J gene, D gene, CDR3 DNA, CDR3 protein. The D gene is left open where the match is weak. A clone size is listed for some rows: how often the clone was seen (once, few, many), or a class if it is expanded.

>TRBV19|.|TRBJ2-7|TRBD1
TGTGCCAGTAGTATGACAGGGGACGAGCAGTACTTC
CASSMTGDEQYF
>TRBV19|.|TRBJ1-5|.
TGTGCCAGTACGGGAATTGGGGGACTCGATCAGCCCCAGCATTTT
CASTGIGGLDQPQHF
>TRBV4-2|.|TRBJ2-5|TRBD2
TGTGCCAGCAGCCGAAATAGCGGGGGTCAAGAGACCCAGTACTTC
CASSRNSGGQETQYF
>TRBV10-3|.|TRBJ2-1|TRBD2
TGTGCCATCAGTGACTCCAGCGGGAGGGGTAATGAGCAGTTCTTC
CAISDSSGRGNEQFF
>TRBV27|.|TRBJ1-3|TRBD1
TGTGCCAGCAGTAATACAGGGGATGGAAACACCATATATTTT
CASSNTGDGNTIYF
>TRBV20-1|.|TRBJ2-1|TRBD2
TGCAGTGCTGATCCTACGACTAGCGGAAATAACAATGAGCAGTTCTTC
CSADPTTSGNNNEQFF
>TRBV7-8|.|TRBJ1-2|.
TGTGCCAGCAGCCTCGGGGGGAGCTATGGCTACACCTTC
CASSLGGSYGYTF
>TRBV7-2|few|TRBJ2-1|.
TGTGCCAGCTCGGGGGTGAATGAGCAGTTCTTC
CASSGVNEQFF
>TRBV6-1|once|TRBJ1-2|.
TGTGCCAGCAGACACCTACGGGGAAGCTATGGCTACACCTTC
CASRHLRGSYGYTF
>TRBV27|few|TRBJ2-7|TRBD2
TGTGCCAGCAGAGGGAGGGCCGAGCAGTACTTC
CASRGRAEQYF
>TRBV27|.|TRBJ1-2|.
TGTGCCAGCAGTTTCAGGGGCGAACACAACTATGGCTACACCTTC
CASSFRGEHNYGYTF
>TRBV20-1|.|TRBJ2-7|.
TGCAGTGCTAGAGCCCCCTCCGGGACGGCCCTCTACGAGCAGTACTTC
CSARAPSGTALYEQYF
>TRBV6-1|.|TRBJ2-4|TRBD2
TGTGCCAGCAGCCCAGGGACTAGCGGGAGGGCCTGGGGAAACATTCAGTACTTC
CASSPGTSGRAWGNIQYF
>TRBV6-2/TRBV6-3|few|TRBJ2-7|TRBD2
TGTGCCAGCAGTTACACAGGGACTAGTAAAGACGAGCAGTACTTC
CASSYTGTSKDEQYF
>TRBV6-2/TRBV6-3|few|TRBJ1-5|.
TGTGCCAGCAAGGGTCGGCAGGGAGGAGGACAGCCCCAGCATTTT
CASKGRQGGGQPQHF
>TRBV7-3|few|TRBJ2-2|.
TGTGCCAGCAGCTTGGGGAGCACCGGGGAGCTGTTTTTT
CASSLGSTGELFF
>TRBV19|.|TRBJ2-5|.
TGTGCCAGTAGTCCTCGGGACTTCATGGAGACCCAGTACTTC
CASSPRDFMETQYF
>TRBV25-1|.|TRBJ1-3|.
TGTGCCAGCAGTCCCCCCAGCTCTGGAAACACCATATATTTT
CASSPPSSGNTIYF
>TRBV20-1|.|TRBJ2-5|.
TGCAGTGCTAGAGGTGGCTACGAGACCCAGTACTTC
CSARGGYETQYF
>TRBV20-1|.|TRBJ2-1|.
TGCAGTGCTAGAGATGGACGCTCGTGGAGAAACAATGAGCAGTTCTTC
CSARDGRSWRNNEQFF